This T cell receptor beta chain appears in the sequencing data of a study of PD-L1 blockade in urothelial cancer. Overall study: About 85% of the roughly 29 patients comprised males who had bladder-origin urothelial cancer. General study results and limits: Pretreatment TCR clonality in blood under the median foretold superior survival.

Urothelial carcinoma, locally advanced or metastatic, affected the patients. TCRdb keeps only in-frame clones here, not all; method: immunoSEQ multiplex PCR. The table records about 38,000 clones, 80% to 90% of them present only once. The CDR3 is made up of 19 amino acids. The V and J ends lost 5 bases and 8 bases, in that order; junction bases with no gene match: 18. Germline V CDR1 and CDR2: MNHEY, SMNVEV (reference sequence). This clone has only a few counts. Its target is not known. This chain connects TRBV27 to TRBJ1-6, with 10 bases fitting TRBD1. The origin of this receptor is a man in his sixties with urothelial cancer. The material was PBMCs, obtained around atezolizumab (anti-PD-L1) treatment. The DNA for the CDR3 is TGTGCCAGCAGTCGGACCGGGACAGGGGATATTGGTAAATATTCACCCCTCCACTTT. Amino acid sequence: CASSRTGTGDIGKYSPLHF.